This record concerns one TCR beta chain sequence. Its antigen is still unknown. Positive CCR7 selection of CD45RO-negative cells yielded the naive CD8 cells, and terminally differentiated effector memory CD45RA+ cells were excluded. These data belong to a study of shared clonotypes between healthy human individuals. As for the study in general: The donors, two women and a few men, were aged 18 to 49. The study, taken as a whole, reports: Across subsets, estimated richness was generally greater for naive than for memory populations.

V lost 0 bases, J lost 3 bases, and 12 bases lay in between. The length of the CDR3 is 15 residues. Germline V gives CDR1 SGHRS, CDR2 YFSETQ. The data were produced by immunoSEQ multiplex PCR, yet TCRdb's version contains in-frame clones alone and is incomplete. The sample shows approximately 1.9 million clones, 85% to 95% of them seen only once. This chain joins TRBV5-1 and TRBJ1-1; possibly TRBD1 for D (5 bases). Sequences were obtained from naive CD8+ T cells from PBMCs. The source of this sequence is a man aged 18 to 29 in good health. Some clones in this sample may be carry-over from other donors' samples. The CDR3: CASSLEAGSYTEAFF. CDR3 sequence (DNA): TGCGCCAGCAGCTTGGAGGCAGGGTCGTACACTGAAGCTTTCTTT.